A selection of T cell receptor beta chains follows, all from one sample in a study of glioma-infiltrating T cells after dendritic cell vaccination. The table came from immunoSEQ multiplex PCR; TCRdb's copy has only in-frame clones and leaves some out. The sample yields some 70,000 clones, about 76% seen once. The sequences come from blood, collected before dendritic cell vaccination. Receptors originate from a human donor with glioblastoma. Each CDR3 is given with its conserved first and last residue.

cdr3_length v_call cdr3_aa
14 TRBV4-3 CASSQELATNEQFF
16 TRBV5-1 CASSLNVQGAGTEAFF
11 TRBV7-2 CASSRREEQYF
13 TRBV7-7 CASSLGRQDTQYF
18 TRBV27 CATSTRTQGGPGANVLTF
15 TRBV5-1 CASSLGDRDIGGYTF
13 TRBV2 CASRLAGAETQYF
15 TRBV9 CASSVGLAGADTQYF
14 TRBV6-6 CASSYSISREKLFF
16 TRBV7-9 CASSPRPGQGYNEQFF
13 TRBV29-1 CSVESQGYNEQFF
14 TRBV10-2 CATKRGAEVYGYTF
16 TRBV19 CASSPPLAGELDTQYF
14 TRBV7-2 CASTAGVGNYGYTF
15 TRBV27 CASRGRFTSTDTQYF
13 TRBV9 CASSGPNNEKLFF
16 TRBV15 CATSRVGSPVPGELFF
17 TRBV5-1 CASSFAGAASTYNEQFF
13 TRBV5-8 CASSFGTGGRQFF
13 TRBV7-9 CASSSSYNSPLHF
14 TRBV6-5 CASSGTRRMDTQYF
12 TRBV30 CAWNLPGSPLHF
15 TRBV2 CASSEASGVGYGYTF
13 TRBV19 CASSILGSSPLHF
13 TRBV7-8 CASGVGRGETQYF
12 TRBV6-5 CASSNLQGEQYF
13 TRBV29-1 CSVEDRGHLGYTF
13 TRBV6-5 CASSRTRVTEAFF
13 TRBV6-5 CATRYSSNQPQHF
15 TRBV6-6 CASRGDKIFNYGYTF
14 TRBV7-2 CASSTQGLSYEQYF
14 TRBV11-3 CASSLEGQRYEQYF
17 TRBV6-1 CASSERAGGSNTGELFF
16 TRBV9 CASSATTGTANEKLFF
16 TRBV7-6 CASSPGTAYNNYGYTF
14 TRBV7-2 CASSSETGNYGYTF
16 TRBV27 CASSPDRQGINTEAFF
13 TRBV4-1 CASSQGTGTGYTF
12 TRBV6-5 CASSRGGDEQFF
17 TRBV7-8 CASSLSGTSGGRETQYF
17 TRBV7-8 CASSLAIRDRGSYEQYF
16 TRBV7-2 CASSTRLAGPDNEQFF
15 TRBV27 CASTHDWSSYNEQFF
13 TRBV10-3 CAISEKASYEQYF
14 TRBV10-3 CAISSDRGDTEAFF
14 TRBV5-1 CASSSQGTNEKLFF
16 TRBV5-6 CASSLPTGRSVPPQHF
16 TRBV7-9 CASSAQGWGKNYEQYF
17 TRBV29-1 CSVEGVRSSEGTDTQYF
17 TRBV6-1 CASSEALQGAFYNEQFF
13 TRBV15 CATSRGEDYGYTF
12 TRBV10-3 CAISTGQVTQYF